These T cell receptor beta chains were read from a single sample in a study of T cell responses to AZD1222 COVID-19 vaccine. Generated by immunoSEQ multiplex PCR, the TCRdb table keeps only in-frame clones and is missing some. The sample records about 120,000 clones, roughly 90% being singletons. The source was peripheral blood, collected on day 0 of AZD1222 vaccination. All receptors derive from an adult in good health. Each CDR3 is given with its conserved first and last residue. The order of the fields is V gene, D gene, J gene, clone size, CDR3 protein, CDR3 DNA. The D gene is left open where the match is weak. The size entry is marked missing in some rows and otherwise reads once, few, many or a size class.

V gene: TRBV19
D gene: .
J gene: TRBJ1-2
clone size: .
CDR3 protein: CASSIATGSDYGYTF
CDR3 DNA: TGTGCCAGTAGTATAGCCACAGGATCCGACTATGGCTACACCTTC

V gene: TRBV7-9
D gene: .
J gene: TRBJ2-1
clone size: once
CDR3 protein: CASSQTADEQFF
CDR3 DNA: TGTGCCAGCAGTCAAACCGCCGATGAGCAGTTCTTC

V gene: TRBV5-4
D gene: .
J gene: TRBJ1-1
clone size: .
CDR3 protein: CASSGPPGPPSEAFF
CDR3 DNA: TGTGCCAGCAGCGGACCCCCGGGACCCCCCAGTGAAGCTTTCTTT

V gene: TRBV4-2
D gene: .
J gene: TRBJ2-7
clone size: few
CDR3 protein: CASSQLLFGGQYEQYF
CDR3 DNA: TGTGCCAGCAGCCAACTACTCTTCGGCGGACAATACGAGCAGTACTTC

V gene: TRBV28
D gene: .
J gene: TRBJ2-5
clone size: .
CDR3 protein: CASSLSLTGTQYF
CDR3 DNA: TGTGCCAGCAGTCTAAGCCTCACAGGGACCCAGTACTTC

V gene: TRBV18
D gene: TRBD1
J gene: TRBJ1-1
clone size: .
CDR3 protein: CASGPTRLGQGGNTEAFF
CDR3 DNA: TGTGCCAGCGGGCCTACGAGATTGGGACAGGGTGGGAACACTGAAGCTTTCTTT

V gene: TRBV10-3
D gene: TRBD1
J gene: TRBJ1-1
clone size: .
CDR3 protein: CAISETGGEAFF
CDR3 DNA: TGTGCCATCAGTGAGACAGGGGGCGAAGCTTTCTTT

V gene: TRBV9
D gene: TRBD2
J gene: TRBJ2-1
clone size: .
CDR3 protein: CASSVLAGGTYNEQFF
CDR3 DNA: TGTGCCAGCAGCGTACTAGCGGGGGGCACCTACAATGAGCAGTTCTTC

V gene: TRBV5-1
D gene: .
J gene: TRBJ1-2
clone size: .
CDR3 protein: CASSLARDINGYTF
CDR3 DNA: TGCGCCAGCAGCTTGGCCAGGGACATAAATGGCTACACCTTC

V gene: TRBV5-1
D gene: TRBD1
J gene: TRBJ1-1
clone size: .
CDR3 protein: CASRQTGGTEAFF
CDR3 DNA: TGCGCCAGCAGACAGACAGGGGGAACTGAAGCTTTCTTT

V gene: TRBV5-7
D gene: .
J gene: TRBJ1-1
clone size: .
CDR3 protein: CASSFYPGRVVEAFF
CDR3 DNA: TGTGCCAGCAGCTTTTATCCGGGACGGGTAGTTGAAGCTTTCTTT

V gene: TRBV3-1/TRBV3-2
D gene: TRBD1
J gene: TRBJ1-5
clone size: .
CDR3 protein: CASSLGQGGQPQHF
CDR3 DNA: TGTGCCAGCAGCCTAGGACAGGGGGGACAGCCCCAGCATTTT

V gene: TRBV5-4
D gene: .
J gene: TRBJ1-2
clone size: .
CDR3 protein: CASSSADQGGYGYTF
CDR3 DNA: TGTGCCAGCAGCTCGGCGGATCAGGGCGGCTATGGCTACACCTTC

V gene: TRBV30
D gene: TRBD1
J gene: TRBJ1-6
clone size: .
CDR3 protein: CAWNRDRGHSPLHF
CDR3 DNA: TGTGCCTGGAACCGGGACAGGGGGCATTCACCCCTCCACTTT

V gene: TRBV6-2/TRBV6-3
D gene: .
J gene: TRBJ2-3
clone size: .
CDR3 protein: CASSRGKGLRNTDTQYF
CDR3 DNA: TGTGCCAGCAGCCGGGGGAAAGGACTACGCAACACAGATACGCAGTATTTT

V gene: TRBV13
D gene: TRBD1
J gene: TRBJ2-7
clone size: few
CDR3 protein: CASSRHGTGSYEQYF
CDR3 DNA: TGTGCCAGCAGCCGGCACGGGACAGGGAGCTACGAGCAGTACTTC

V gene: TRBV28
D gene: .
J gene: TRBJ1-2
clone size: .
CDR3 protein: CASSPDRLPMYGYTF
CDR3 DNA: TGTGCCAGCAGCCCTGACAGATTACCAATGTACGGCTACACCTTC

V gene: TRBV5-5
D gene: TRBD2
J gene: TRBJ2-7
clone size: .
CDR3 protein: CASSLGLAGVNEQYF
CDR3 DNA: TGTGCCAGCAGCTTGGGACTAGCGGGAGTAAACGAGCAGTACTTC

V gene: TRBV9
D gene: .
J gene: TRBJ2-5
clone size: .
CDR3 protein: CASSVEPHGETQYF
CDR3 DNA: TGTGCCAGCAGCGTAGAACCGCATGGGGAGACCCAGTACTTC

V gene: TRBV27
D gene: .
J gene: TRBJ2-4
clone size: .
CDR3 protein: CAPSLGAKNIQYF
CDR3 DNA: TGTGCCCCCTCTTTGGGAGCCAAAAACATTCAGTACTTC

V gene: TRBV28
D gene: .
J gene: TRBJ1-3
clone size: .
CDR3 protein: CASSLGNTIYF
CDR3 DNA: TGTGCCAGCAGTTTAGGAAACACCATATATTTT

V gene: TRBV5-6
D gene: .
J gene: TRBJ1-6
clone size: once
CDR3 protein: CASTPGASGAYNSPLHF
CDR3 DNA: TGTGCCAGCACGCCGGGAGCCTCCGGGGCCTATAATTCACCCCTCCACTTT

V gene: TRBV6-1
D gene: TRBD2
J gene: TRBJ2-1
clone size: .
CDR3 protein: CASSQAGGNYNEQFF
CDR3 DNA: TGTGCCAGCAGTCAAGCGGGAGGGAACTACAATGAGCAGTTCTTC

V gene: TRBV4-1
D gene: .
J gene: TRBJ2-7
clone size: .
CDR3 protein: CASSQETPSRHGYEQYF
CDR3 DNA: TGCGCCAGCAGCCAAGAAACGCCTAGCCGTCACGGATACGAGCAGTACTTC

V gene: TRBV5-1
D gene: .
J gene: TRBJ2-5
clone size: .
CDR3 protein: CASSLGGAETQYF
CDR3 DNA: TGCGCCAGCAGCTTGGGAGGGGCGGAGACCCAGTACTTC

V gene: TRBV2
D gene: TRBD1
J gene: TRBJ1-5
clone size: few
CDR3 protein: CASRTGLSNQPQHF
CDR3 DNA: TGTGCCAGCAGGACAGGGCTAAGCAATCAGCCCCAGCATTTT

V gene: TRBV2
D gene: TRBD1
J gene: TRBJ2-5
clone size: .
CDR3 protein: CASGTEQGETQYF
CDR3 DNA: TGTGCCAGCGGGACAGAGCAAGGAGAGACCCAGTACTTC

V gene: TRBV2
D gene: .
J gene: TRBJ2-2
clone size: .
CDR3 protein: CASSLQPNTGELFF
CDR3 DNA: TGTGCCAGCTCCCTACAGCCCAACACCGGGGAGCTGTTTTTT

V gene: TRBV6-5
D gene: .
J gene: TRBJ1-1
clone size: .
CDR3 protein: CASSYLGTEAFF
CDR3 DNA: TGTGCCAGCAGTTACTTGGGCACTGAAGCTTTCTTT

V gene: TRBV29-1
D gene: .
J gene: TRBJ1-4
clone size: .
CDR3 protein: CSVRDNFFSTNEKLFF
CDR3 DNA: TGCAGCGTGCGGGACAACTTCTTTTCAACTAATGAAAAACTGTTTTTT

V gene: TRBV2
D gene: .
J gene: TRBJ2-1
clone size: .
CDR3 protein: CASSEFVGYVDEQFF
CDR3 DNA: TGTGCCAGCAGTGAATTTGTAGGGTACGTCGATGAGCAGTTCTTC

V gene: TRBV2
D gene: .
J gene: TRBJ2-1
clone size: .
CDR3 protein: CAGSTISIRNEQFF
CDR3 DNA: TGTGCCGGCTCGACTATCAGTATAAGGAATGAGCAGTTCTTC

V gene: TRBV28
D gene: .
J gene: TRBJ1-3
clone size: .
CDR3 protein: CASSLTSSGNTIYF
CDR3 DNA: TGTGCCAGCAGTTTAACGAGCTCTGGAAACACCATATATTTT

V gene: TRBV5-1
D gene: .
J gene: TRBJ1-1
clone size: .
CDR3 protein: CASRRGRGTEAFF
CDR3 DNA: TGCGCCAGCAGAAGGGGAAGGGGCACTGAAGCTTTCTTT

V gene: TRBV3-1/TRBV3-2
D gene: .
J gene: TRBJ1-1
clone size: .
CDR3 protein: CASSQAPPGTEAFF
CDR3 DNA: TGTGCCAGCAGCCAAGCCCCACCAGGGACTGAAGCTTTCTTT

V gene: TRBV24-1
D gene: .
J gene: TRBJ2-1
clone size: .
CDR3 protein: CATSDAIHNEQFF
CDR3 DNA: TGTGCCACCAGTGATGCCATCCACAATGAGCAGTTCTTC

V gene: TRBV20-1
D gene: TRBD1
J gene: TRBJ1-5
clone size: .
CDR3 protein: CSANDRGGNQPQHF
CDR3 DNA: TGCAGTGCTAATGACAGGGGAGGAAATCAGCCCCAGCATTTT

V gene: TRBV24-1
D gene: .
J gene: TRBJ2-3
clone size: .
CDR3 protein: CATSDRGTQLDDTQYF
CDR3 DNA: TGTGCCACCAGTGATAGAGGGACACAATTGGACGATACGCAGTATTTT

V gene: TRBV12-5
D gene: .
J gene: TRBJ1-5
clone size: .
CDR3 protein: CASGLQGGQPQHF
CDR3 DNA: TGTGCTAGTGGTCTTCAAGGGGGTCAGCCCCAGCATTTT

V gene: TRBV15
D gene: TRBD2
J gene: TRBJ2-3
clone size: .
CDR3 protein: CATSGGLAGMDTQYF
CDR3 DNA: TGTGCCACCAGCGGCGGACTAGCGGGAATGGATACGCAGTATTTT

V gene: TRBV19
D gene: TRBD1
J gene: TRBJ2-3
clone size: .
CDR3 protein: CASSPRDRGFPDTQYF
CDR3 DNA: TGTGCCAGTAGTCCCCGGGACAGGGGTTTCCCAGATACGCAGTATTTT

V gene: TRBV11-2
D gene: TRBD2
J gene: TRBJ2-1
clone size: .
CDR3 protein: CASSPTAGAYNEQFF
CDR3 DNA: TGTGCCAGCAGCCCCACGGCGGGAGCCTACAATGAGCAGTTCTTC

V gene: TRBV6-5
D gene: TRBD2
J gene: TRBJ2-7
clone size: .
CDR3 protein: CASLAGTSFGEQYF
CDR3 DNA: TGTGCCAGCTTGGCCGGGACTAGCTTCGGGGAGCAGTACTTC

V gene: TRBV3-1/TRBV3-2
D gene: .
J gene: TRBJ2-7
clone size: .
CDR3 protein: CASSQGPYYTF
CDR3 DNA: TGTGCCAGCAGCCAGGGGCCTTATTACACTTTC